The source of this T cell receptor beta chain is a study of blood T cell repertoires in COVID-19. Looking at the study overall: Material from acute and convalescent COVID-19 was sourced from the United States, Italy and Spain. Nucleic acid was either cDNA or gDNA, and it came from T cells, B-cell-depleted T cells, or PBMCs.

In the authors' workflow: Amplification of reference gene primers was used by the study to estimate nucleated cell counts. Measured with immunoSEQ multiplex PCR; TCRdb has only the in-frame clones, and not every one. The DNA gave D and trimming, while V, J and clone size come from that table. The repertoire holds 200,000 to 300,000 clones, with about nine tenths as singletons. Germline V gene data show CDR1 as LGHDT and CDR2 as YNNKEL (reference sequence). V was clipped by 0 bases and J by 5 bases; unmatched bases: 0. The CDR3 has 13 amino acids. The source of this sequence is a man aged 25-45 years with COVID-19, enrolled during active disease. The gene calls are TRBV3-1 (or the pseudogene TRBV3-2) and TRBJ1-2, with 7 positions matching TRBD1. The sample taken for sequencing was peripheral blood. DNA for the CDR3: TGTGCCAGCAGCCAAGAGGACAGGTATGGCTACACCTTC. Translating it yields CASSQEDRYGYTF.